The 10 T cell receptor beta chains reported below all come from one sample, sequenced in a study of graft-versus-host responses after intestinal transplantation. For these TCRs, the target antigens are not known. Sequencing used immunoSEQ multiplex PCR; TCRdb keeps in-frame clones, though not all of them. The sample consists of about 90,000 clones, roughly 92% of them appearing once. The sample here was unstimulated CD4+ T cells sorted from spleen or lymph node cells, taken before intestinal transplant. These receptors were collected from a human donor who received an intestinal transplant.

The chain joins TRBV9 to TRBJ2-5, with TRBD2 matching 13 bases. CDR3 length: 21 residues. CDR1 and CDR2 (germline): SGDLS, YYNGEE. The V segment lost 0 bases and the J segment 4 bases; nucleotides outside the gene matches: 18. Here the CDR3 DNA reads TGTGCCAGCAGCGTAGGAGTCGCGGGACTAGCGGGAACGTTCTCGCGAGAGACCCAGTACTTC. Translating gives CASSVGVAGLAGTFSRETQYF.

The chain uses TRBV2 and TRBJ2-3, with 7 bases identical to TRBD2. The ends lost 6 bases at V and 1 base at J; junction bases unmatched: 7. The CDR3 is 15 amino acids. Germline-derived CDR1 and CDR2 are SNHLY and FYNNEI. This CDR3 reads CASRRLAVGTDTQYF. The CDR3 DNA reads as TGTGCCAGCAGGAGACTAGCAGTCGGCACAGATACGCAGTATTTT.

About this clone: One end of the junction does not line up with germline, which may come from a read error. The chain links TRBV6-5 to TRBJ1-6, with D maybe TRBD1 (6 bases). The CDR3 contains 15 residues. Germline V gene data show CDR1 as MNHEY and CDR2 as SVGAGI. The CDR3, as DNA: TGTGCCAGCAGTGGGGGGGCGTCCTATAATTCACTCCTCCACTTT. Translating it yields CASSGGASYNSLLHF.

J is TRBJ2-7 and V is TRBV15; D is undetermined. The CDR3 spans 16 residues. Germline-derived CDR1 and CDR2 are LNHNV and YYDKDF (reference sequence). The V end was cut by 5 bases, the J end by 0 bases, with 17 bases between. The CDR3 loop is CATSELPRRGSYEQYF. In nucleotides, the CDR3 is TGTGCCACCAGCGAACTGCCAAGGCGCGGCTCCTACGAGCAGTACTTC.

This chain links TRBV28 with TRBJ2-7, with TRBD1 as a possible D gene (7 bases). CDR1 and CDR2 (germline): MDHEN, SYDVKM. Trimming removed 5 bases at V and 9 bases at J, with 14 bases between. This CDR3 has 12 amino acids. As DNA, the CDR3 is TGTGCCAGCAGTAGACAGGGAGGAGGGCAGTACTTC. It codes for CASSRQGGGQYF.

V gene TRBV18 combines with J gene TRBJ2-2, with 11 bases aligning to TRBD2. Germline V gene data show CDR1 as KGHSH and CDR2 as LQKENI. The CDR3 spans 16 residues. Trimming at V came to 6 bases and at J to 2 bases, leaving 5 bases not matched to a gene. The CDR3 DNA reads TGTGCCAGCTCGCAGCTAGCGGGAGGAAACACCGGGGAGCTGTTTTTT. This translates into CASSQLAGGNTGELFF.

The chain has TRBV29-1 and TRBJ2-7; a weak D match, TRBD1 (6 bases). CDR1 is SQVTM, CDR2 ANQGSEA, per germline. This CDR3 is built from 14 residues. The V and J ends lost 4 bases and 4 bases respectively, with 17 bases between them. The CDR3 DNA is TGCAGCGTTGGGGGAGAACAGGGAGAATACGAGCAGTACTTC. This codes for CSVGGEQGEYEQYF.

This chain links TRBV5-1 with TRBJ2-3; 11 bases align to TRBD2. After removal of 6 bases from V and 1 base from J, the junction contained 10 bases not matched to a gene. Germline V gene sequence: CDR1 SGHRS, CDR2 YFSETQ. The CDR3 consists of 17 residues. CDR3 protein: CASTITPGLAGTDTQYF. CDR3 sequence (DNA): TGCGCCAGCACCATTACTCCGGGACTAGCGGGCACAGATACGCAGTATTTT. Filled out from reference TRBV5-1 and TRBJ2-3, the complete variable domain reads KAGVTQTPRYLIKTRGQQVTLSCSPISGHRSVSWYQQTPGQGLQFLFEYFSETQRNKGNFPGRFSGRQFSNSRSEMNVSTLELGDSALYLCASTITPGLAGTDTQYFGPGTRLTVL.

The rearrangement joins TRBV15 to TRBJ2-7; possible D gene TRBD1, 5 bases. The CDR3 is made up of 15 amino acids. V lost 0 bases, J lost 7 bases, and 16 bases lay in between. Germline CDR1 reads LNHNV; CDR2 reads YYDKDF (reference sequence). CDR3 in amino acids: CATSRDKLQALEQYF. DNA for the CDR3: TGTGCCACCAGCAGAGATAAGTTACAGGCCCTTGAGCAGTACTTC.

The CDR3 coding sequence is TGCGCCAGCAGCTTACGAACCAACGCGGGCACCTACGAGCAGTACTTC. The encoded protein is CASSLRTNAGTYEQYF. The chain has TRBV5-1 and TRBJ2-7; a weak D match, TRBD2 (5 bases). Germline V CDR1 and CDR2: SGHRS, YFSETQ. V was shortened by 2 bases and J by 2 bases, with 17 bases between the two germline ends. The CDR3 has 16 residues.